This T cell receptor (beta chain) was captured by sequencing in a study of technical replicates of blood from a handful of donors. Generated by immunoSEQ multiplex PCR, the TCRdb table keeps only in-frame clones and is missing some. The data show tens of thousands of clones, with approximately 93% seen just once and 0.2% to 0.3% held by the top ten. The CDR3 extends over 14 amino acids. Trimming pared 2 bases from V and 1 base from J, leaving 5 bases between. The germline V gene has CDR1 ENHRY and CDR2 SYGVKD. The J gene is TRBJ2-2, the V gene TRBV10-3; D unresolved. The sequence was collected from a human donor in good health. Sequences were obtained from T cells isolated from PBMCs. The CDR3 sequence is CAISENRNTGELFF. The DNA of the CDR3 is TGTGCCATCAGTGAGAACAGGAACACCGGGGAGCTGTTTTTT.